The 26 T cell receptor beta chains below were found in one sample sequenced in a study of blood T cell repertoires in COVID-19. Measured with immunoSEQ multiplex PCR; TCRdb has only the in-frame clones, and not every one. Seen here are around 210,000 clones, 86% observed once, and the top ten hold about 0.81%. The sequenced sample consisted of peripheral blood. The receptors derive from a woman between 70 and 85 years old with acute or convalescent COVID-19.

The chain couples TRBV20-1 to TRBJ1-5, with TRBD1 identical over 8 bases. Germline CDR1 and CDR2: DFQATT and SNEGSKA (reference sequence). This CDR3 has 18 residues. Trimming cost V 4 bases and J 1 base; bases outside gene matches: 15. The CDR3 nucleotides read TGCAGTGCTATTGACAGGGGAAGGGGTGGCCGGAGCAATCAGCCCCAGCATTTT. It yields the protein CSAIDRGRGGRSNQPQHF.

This clone has only one observation. This chain uses TRBV5-8 with TRBJ2-5, with 16 bases fitting TRBD2. The CDR3 totals 17 residues. The J segment lost 1 base and the V segment lost 3 bases, leaving 3 bases of the junction unmatched. Germline-derived CDR1 and CDR2 are SGHTS and YDEGEE. This CDR3 reads CASSSGTSGGAQETQYF. The CDR3 bases are TGTGCCAGCAGCTCGGGGACTAGCGGGGGGGCCCAAGAGACCCAGTACTTC.

The rearrangement joins TRBV2 to TRBJ2-7, with TRBD1 matching over 8 bases. V gave up 3 bases and J gave up 3 bases; unmatched junction bases: 4. Germline CDR1 SNHLY, CDR2 FYNNEI. This CDR3 is 14 amino acids long. The CDR3 region has the DNA TGTGCCAGCAGTGATCAGGGGGCTCTCTACGAGCAGTACTTC. Amino acid sequence: CASSDQGALYEQYF. Using reference TRBV2 and TRBJ2-7 for the parts outside the CDR3, the full variable domain is EPEVTQTPSHQVTQMGQEVILRCVPISNHLYFYWYRQILGQKVEFLVSFYNNEISEKSEIFDDQFSVERPDGSNFTLKIRSTKLEDSAMYFCASSDQGALYEQYFGPGTRLTVT.

The V and J genes are TRBV7-9 and TRBJ2-5; perhaps TRBD1 as D (5 bases). From germline, CDR1 is SEHNR and CDR2 FQNEAQ (reference sequence). This CDR3 comprises 16 residues. V was clipped by 2 bases and J by 3 bases, with 16 bases between them. The CDR3 DNA sequence: TGTGCCAGCAGCTTAATGAGCTTAACAGGAAAAGAGACCCAGTACTTC. Its protein is CASSLMSLTGKETQYF.

The chain joins TRBV27 to TRBJ2-3; D perhaps matches TRBD2 (5 bases). The CDR3 extends over 14 amino acids. In germline, CDR1 is MNHEY, CDR2 SMNVEV (reference sequence). V gave up 4 bases and J gave up 3 bases, with 11 bases separating them. CDR3 DNA: TGTGCCAGCAGTTCAACCTGGGAGACAGATACGCAGTATTTT. Its protein is CASSSTWETDTQYF.

The chain recombines TRBV9 with TRBJ2-2, with D tentatively TRBD2 (5 bases). CDR1 and CDR2 from the germline V gene are SGDLS and YYNGEE. The ends were cut back, 0 bases at V and 4 bases at J, with 13 bases in the middle. The CDR3 runs to 16 residues. This chain's CDR3 is CASSVGDTRVTGELFF. CDR3 nucleotide sequence: TGTGCCAGCAGCGTAGGAGACACGAGGGTCACCGGGGAGCTGTTTTTT.

The rearrangement joins TRBV29-1 to TRBJ2-7; D unclear. Germline assignment: CDR1 SQVTM and CDR2 ANQGSEA. V gave up 6 bases and J gave up 1 base, with 16 bases separating them. The CDR3 sequence is 14 residues long. The CDR3 is CSVHLGRGSYEQYF. The CDR3 DNA sequence: TGCAGCGTGCACCTCGGCCGCGGATCCTACGAGCAGTACTTC.

This clone was recorded only once. The chain links TRBV5-4 to TRBJ2-1; TRBD2 agrees at 15 bases. The J segment lost 9 bases and the V segment lost 2 bases, leaving 9 bases of the junction unmatched. In germline, CDR1 is SGHNT, CDR2 YYREEE (reference sequence). The CDR3 is 17 amino acids. The CDR3 sequence is CASSFGLAGGASVEQFF. The CDR3 DNA is TGTGCCAGCAGCTTCGGACTAGCGGGAGGGGCTTCGGTTGAGCAGTTCTTC.

This clone was recorded a few times. This chain joins TRBV19 and TRBJ1-5; 7 nucleotides agree with TRBD1. Germline V gene sequence: CDR1 LNHDA, CDR2 SQIVND (reference sequence). Unmatched junction bases numbered 8, after V lost 2 bases and J lost 4 bases. CDR3 length: 16 residues. CDR3 bases: TGTGCCAGTAGTATATCAGGACAGGTCAGTAATCAGCCCCAGCATTTT. Translation gives CASSISGQVSNQPQHF. The variable domain in full, with the rest retrieved from reference TRBV19 and TRBJ1-5, is DGGITQSPKYLFRKEGQNVTLSCEQNLNHDAMYWYRQDPGQGLRLIYYSQIVNDFQKGDIAEGYSVSREKKESFPLTVTSAQKNPTAFYLCASSISGQVSNQPQHFGDGTRLSIL.

The rearrangement joins TRBV7-9 to TRBJ1-5; D is undetermined. Germline CDR1 is SEHNR and CDR2 is FQNEAQ (reference sequence). V was shortened by 3 bases and J by 9 bases, with 15 bases between the two germline ends. The CDR3 sequence is 14 residues long. The CDR3 sequence: CASSFGPSEAPQHF. The CDR3 DNA follows: TGTGCCAGCAGCTTTGGGCCTTCGGAGGCGCCCCAGCATTTT. Full variable domain (rest looked up from reference TRBV7-9 and TRBJ1-5): DTGVSQNPRHKITKRGQNVTFRCDPISEHNRLYWYRQTLGQGPEFLTYFQNEAQLEKSRLLSDRFSAERPKGSFSTLEIQRTEQGDSAMYLCASSFGPSEAPQHFGDGTRLSIL.

The rearrangement joins TRBV5-1 to TRBJ2-7, with D maybe TRBD2 (5 bases). Deletions cut 0 bases from V and 6 bases from J, with 13 bases between. This CDR3 is 14 amino acids long. Germline CDR1 is SGHRS and CDR2 is YFSETQ. The CDR3 sequence is CASSLVYDAGEQYF. The CDR3 region has the DNA TGCGCCAGCAGCTTGGTTTATGACGCGGGCGAGCAGTACTTC.

This sequence joins TRBV20-1 and TRBJ2-3; 7 nucleotides agree with TRBD1. V lost 6 bases, J lost 6 bases, and 3 bases stayed unmatched. The CDR3 runs 11 residues. Germline-derived CDR1 and CDR2 are DFQATT and SNEGSKA (reference sequence). CDR3 sequence: CSATGADTQYF. The CDR3 region has the DNA TGCAGTGCAACAGGGGCCGATACGCAGTATTTT.

The genes are TRBV5-1 and TRBJ2-2; D possibly corresponds to TRBD1 (6 bases). The germline CDR1 and CDR2 sequences are SGHRS and YFSETQ. V was shortened by 5 bases and J by 0 bases, with 11 bases between the two germline ends. The CDR3 is 15 amino acids. This CDR3 is CASSFEGANTGELFF. The CDR3 nucleotides read TGCGCCAGCAGTTTCGAGGGGGCGAACACCGGGGAGCTGTTTTTT.

This sequence joins TRBV7-2 and TRBJ2-3; TRBD2 matches 7 bases. The CDR3 sequence is 16 residues long. CDR1 SGHTA and CDR2 FQGNSA come from the germline V gene. V shed 0 bases, J shed 5 bases, and the junction held 8 bases outside the gene matches. The chain's CDR3 is CASSLAGEGRIDTQYF. The DNA of the CDR3 is TGTGCCAGCAGCTTAGCGGGGGAGGGCCGTATAGATACGCAGTATTTT. The full variable domain, its missing parts supplied by reference TRBV7-2 and TRBJ2-3, is GAGVSQSPSNKVTEKGKDVELRCDPISGHTALYWYRQSLGQGLEFLIYFQGNSAPDKSGLPSDRFSAERTGGSVSTLTIQRTQQEDSAVYLCASSLAGEGRIDTQYFGPGTRLTVL.

The chain carries TRBV6-6 and TRBJ1-1, with D possibly matching TRBD1 (6 bases). Germline assignment: CDR1 MNHNY and CDR2 SVGAGI (reference sequence). The CDR3 has 16 amino acids. With 9 bases removed from V and 1 base from J, the gap between germline ends came to 21 bases. This chain's CDR3 is CASKGGVDLWNTEAFF. CDR3 in DNA: TGTGCCAGTAAAGGGGGGGTTGATCTTTGGAACACTGAAGCTTTCTTT.

CDR3 nucleotide sequence: TGTGCCAGCAGCGATGCTAGCCGCGAGCAGTTCTTC. As protein: CASSDASREQFF. This rearrangement joins TRBV5-4 to TRBJ2-1, with D tentatively TRBD2 (5 bases). Germline-derived CDR1 and CDR2 are SGHNT and YYREEE (reference sequence). Trimming removed 4 bases at V and 10 bases at J, with 12 bases between. CDR3 length: 12 residues.

This chain connects TRBV24-1 to TRBJ2-3; 8 bases are a match to TRBD2. CDR1 is KGHDR, CDR2 SFDVKD, per germline. The CDR3 is made up of 16 amino acids. V trimming: 3 bases; J trimming: 5 bases; junction bases outside the gene matches: 9. CDR3 loop: CATSDTSSGSKDTQYF. CDR3 DNA: TGTGCCACCAGTGATACATCTAGCGGGTCGAAAGATACGCAGTATTTT.

V usage is TRBV25-1 and J usage is TRBJ1-1; tentative D call: TRBD1 (5 bases). The germline V gene has CDR1 MGHDK and CDR2 SYGVNS. V lost 5 bases and J lost 0, with 16 bases in between. The CDR3 totals 16 residues. The CDR3 bases are TGTGCCAGCAGTCCCGGAGGGAGGGGAATGAACACTGAAGCTTTCTTT. It encodes CASSPGGRGMNTEAFF.

J is TRBJ2-3 and V is TRBV7-9, with 9 nucleotides matching TRBD1. V lost 0 bases to trimming and J lost 4 bases; unmatched junction nucleotides: 5. There are 16 residues in the CDR3. Germline loops: CDR1 SEHNR, CDR2 FQNEAQ (reference sequence). In DNA form, the CDR3 reads TGTGCCAGCAGCTTAGCGGGGACAGGGCGCGCAGATACGCAGTATTTT. Amino acids: CASSLAGTGRADTQYF.

The chain has TRBV7-9 and TRBJ1-2; tentatively, D is TRBD1 (6 bases). The germline V gene has CDR1 SEHNR and CDR2 FQNEAQ (reference sequence). V lost 6 bases and J lost 5, with 16 bases in between. CDR3 length: 14 amino acids. The CDR3: CASRLQGGKYGYTF. The CDR3 nucleotides read TGTGCCAGCAGGCTACAGGGAGGGAAGTATGGCTACACCTTC.

The CDR3 loop reads CASSGTSGIRTNTQYF. Here the CDR3 DNA reads TGTGCCAGCAGCGGTACTAGCGGAATACGGACGAATACGCAGTATTTT. This chain connects TRBV7-2 to TRBJ2-3, with 8 bases aligning to TRBD2. The trim removed 5 bases at V and 7 bases at J, leaving 14 bases unmatched. Germline assignment: CDR1 SGHTA and CDR2 FQGNSA. The CDR3 runs to 16 residues.

The rearrangement joins TRBV5-8 to TRBJ1-4; TRBD1 agrees at 9 bases. CDR3 length: 14 amino acids. V shed 3 bases, J shed 7 bases, and the junction held 4 bases outside the gene matches. The germline CDR1 and CDR2 sequences are SGHTS and YDEGEE. The CDR3 nucleotides read TGTGCCAGCAGCTACGGACAGGGGACTGAAAAACTGTTTTTT. Translation gives CASSYGQGTEKLFF.

The chain combines TRBV5-5 with TRBJ1-1, with 8 bases matching TRBD1. V gave up 5 bases and J gave up 5 bases; unmatched junction bases: 8. Germline lookup yields CDR1 SGHKS and CDR2 YYEKEE (reference sequence). This CDR3 contains 14 residues. DNA of the CDR3: TGTGCCAGCAGGTCAGGGGGCGCAGAGACTGAAGCTTTCTTT. It specifies CASRSGGAETEAFF.

The chain employs TRBV6-2 or TRBV6-3 and TRBJ2-5; the D gene is possibly TRBD2 (5 bases). The CDR3 contains 16 residues. Germline V lookup: CDR1 MNHEY, CDR2 SVGEGT. V lost 6 bases and J lost 2, with 19 bases in between. CDR3 sequence reads: CASSSVLGSGQETQYF. The CDR3 DNA reads as TGTGCCAGCAGCTCCGTACTAGGTTCGGGACAAGAGACCCAGTACTTC.

The chain recombines TRBV10-3 with TRBJ2-2, with 8 nucleotides matching TRBD1. The CDR3 runs to 14 residues. J lost 6 bases, V lost 5 bases, and 5 bases had no gene match. Germline V lookup: CDR1 ENHRY, CDR2 SYGVKD. The CDR3 region has the DNA TGTGCCATCAGTCAGGGGGCGAAGGCCGGGGAGCTGTTTTTT. Translation gives CAISQGAKAGELFF.

In its sample, this clone was seen once. This chain uses TRBV7-2 with TRBJ2-3; 13 bases agree with TRBD2. Germline CDR1 reads SGHTA; CDR2 reads FQGNSA. CDR3 length equals 14 residues. Trimming took 1 base from V and 10 from J; bases not matched to a gene: 2. As DNA, the CDR3 is TGTGCCAGCAGCTTAGGGACTAGCGGGGGAGCGCAGTATTTT. Protein product: CASSLGTSGGAQYF.